The TCR beta chain described here comes from a study of T cell responses to AZD1222 COVID-19 vaccine. After removal of 5 bases from V and 3 bases from J, the junction contained 6 bases not matched to a gene. In germline, CDR1 is MNHEY, CDR2 SMNVEV (reference sequence). The CDR3 contains 16 residues. The analysis combined second doses at about 4 or about 12 weeks. Whole-study results and caveats: Reportedly, nearly half the spike-specific TCRs target unmutated variant regions. White British ancestry dominated among donors, who included more females, and clonal diversity was possibly underestimated. Vaccine-associated CD4 TCRs spanned spike, dominant at 160-218 and 743-854.

Libraries were prepared by immunoSEQ multiplex PCR; TCRdb keeps only in-frame clonotypes and omits some of them. Of fewer than 150,000 clones listed, 88% are singletons. Concerning this clone: The antigen remains undetermined.

Material: peripheral blood, obtained 28 days after the second AZD1222 dose. The rearrangement uses TRBV27 and TRBJ2-3; TRBD2 matches 12 bases. This clonotype was sampled from an adult who received the AZD1222 COVID-19 vaccine. The CDR3 here is CASSPRLAGVTDTQYF. As DNA, the CDR3 is TGTGCCAGCAGTCCGCGACTAGCGGGAGTAACAGATACGCAGTATTTT.